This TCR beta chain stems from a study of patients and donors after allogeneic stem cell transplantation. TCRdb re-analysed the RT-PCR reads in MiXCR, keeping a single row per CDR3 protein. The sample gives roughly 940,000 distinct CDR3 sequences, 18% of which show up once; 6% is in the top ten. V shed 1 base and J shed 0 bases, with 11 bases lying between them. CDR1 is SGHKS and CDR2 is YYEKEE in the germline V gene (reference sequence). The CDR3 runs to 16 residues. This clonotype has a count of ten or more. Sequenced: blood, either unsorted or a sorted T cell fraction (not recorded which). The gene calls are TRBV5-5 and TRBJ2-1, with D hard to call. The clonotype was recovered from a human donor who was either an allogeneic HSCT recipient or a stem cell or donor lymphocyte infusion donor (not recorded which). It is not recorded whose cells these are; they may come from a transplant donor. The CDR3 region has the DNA TGTGCCAGCAGCTTGTTCGTAGGCAGCTCCTACAATGAGCAGTTCTTC. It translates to CASSLFVGSSYNEQFF.